This T cell receptor (beta chain) was found in a study of blood T cells in healthy people across ages. This clonotype showed up just a few times. A second roughly 6 to 12 cycle PCR used barcoded and J-beta primers. The authors tagged each cDNA molecule using a template-switch adaptor with 12 random nucleotides. TCRdb re-analysed the 5' RACE reads in MiXCR, keeping a single row per CDR3 protein. Altogether roughly 1,100,000 distinct CDR3 sequences are present, 20% to 25% being singletons, with the ten largest covering approximately 0.7%. The CDR3 runs 15 residues. Per the germline V gene, CDR1 is ENHRY and CDR2 is SYGVKD. V was pared by 3 bases and J by 0 bases, with 6 bases between. The same sample was also used in a study of T cells of mothers and their children. From that paper: In cDNA synthesis, all of the extracted RNA was used at around 1.5 ug per 15 ul. Addition of sample barcodes and 2-4 random nucleotides occurred through the M1S primer of the second PCR. TCR recombination output is shaped by thymic selection similarly in related and unrelated pairs.

The V gene is TRBV10-3, the J gene TRBJ1-6; D remains unclear. Sequencing used blood. The TCR was taken from a girl aged 2-15 years in good health. The CDR3 loop reads CAISDQSSYNSPLHF. CDR3 DNA sequence: TGTGCCATCAGTGATCAGAGCTCCTATAATTCACCCCTCCACTTT.